The rows below give T cell receptor beta chains drawn from one sample of a study of blood T cell repertoires in COVID-19. Produced via immunoSEQ multiplex PCR; TCRdb's table is partial and in-frame only. Of around 80,000 clones listed, around 79% are singletons. The sample comprised peripheral blood. These receptor sequences come from a man over 45 with active or convalescent COVID-19. The CDR3 runs from the conserved cysteine through the conserved F or W. The D gene is left open where the match is weak. The size of a clone is reported for some rows only, either as once, few or many, or as a class for expanded clones.

j_gene: TRBJ2-7
abundance: .
len: 13
v_gene: TRBV5-1
d_gene: .
CDR3aa: CASNIFGGYEQYF
CDR3nt: TGCGCCAGCAACATCTTCGGAGGCTACGAGCAGTACTTC

j_gene: TRBJ1-1
abundance: .
len: 13
v_gene: TRBV7-9
d_gene: .
CDR3aa: CASSRQLNTEAFF
CDR3nt: TGTGCCAGCAGTCGACAGTTGAACACTGAAGCTTTCTTT

j_gene: TRBJ2-2
abundance: few
len: 15
v_gene: TRBV11-2
d_gene: TRBD1
CDR3aa: CASSLRTGNTGELFF
CDR3nt: TGTGCCAGCAGCTTACGGACAGGGAACACCGGGGAGCTGTTTTTT

j_gene: TRBJ1-3
abundance: .
len: 14
v_gene: TRBV5-1
d_gene: TRBD1
CDR3aa: CASSLGTDGNTIYF
CDR3nt: TGCGCCAGCAGCTTAGGGACAGATGGAAACACCATATATTTT

j_gene: TRBJ2-1
abundance: .
len: 15
v_gene: TRBV3-1/TRBV3-2
d_gene: TRBD2
CDR3aa: CASTRTSGGYNEQFF
CDR3nt: TGTGCCAGCACCCGAACTAGCGGGGGGTACAATGAGCAGTTCTTC

j_gene: TRBJ1-6
abundance: .
len: 14
v_gene: TRBV6-2/TRBV6-3
d_gene: TRBD1
CDR3aa: CASSRDRADSPLHF
CDR3nt: TGTGCCAGCAGCCGTGACAGGGCGGATTCACCCCTCCACTTT

j_gene: TRBJ1-5
abundance: .
len: 13
v_gene: TRBV27
d_gene: .
CDR3aa: CASSFGHNQPQHF
CDR3nt: TGTGCCAGCAGTTTTGGCCACAATCAGCCCCAGCATTTT

j_gene: TRBJ2-7
abundance: .
len: 14
v_gene: TRBV7-2
d_gene: TRBD2
CDR3aa: CASSPAGLALEQYF
CDR3nt: TGTGCCAGCAGCCCCGCGGGACTAGCGCTCGAGCAGTACTTC

j_gene: TRBJ2-3
abundance: .
len: 17
v_gene: TRBV15
d_gene: .
CDR3aa: CATSGPLEGGTTDTQYF
CDR3nt: TGTGCCACCAGCGGGCCTTTAGAGGGGGGGACCACAGATACGCAGTATTTT

j_gene: TRBJ2-5
abundance: .
len: 14
v_gene: TRBV25-1
d_gene: TRBD2
CDR3aa: CASSPSGGPETQYF
CDR3nt: TGTGCCAGCAGCCCAAGCGGGGGGCCAGAGACCCAGTACTTC

j_gene: TRBJ2-7
abundance: .
len: 16
v_gene: TRBV5-1
d_gene: TRBD1
CDR3aa: CASSLGSGQGAYEQYF
CDR3nt: TGCGCCAGCAGCTTGGGTTCGGGGCAGGGGGCCTACGAGCAGTACTTC

j_gene: TRBJ2-2
abundance: once
len: 18
v_gene: TRBV4-2
d_gene: TRBD2
CDR3aa: CASSQDTLGGANTGELFF
CDR3nt: TGTGCCAGCAGCCAAGACACCCTGGGAGGGGCAAACACCGGGGAGCTGTTTTTT

j_gene: TRBJ2-3
abundance: .
len: 18
v_gene: TRBV7-9
d_gene: .
CDR3aa: CASSSPVWAGASTDTQYF
CDR3nt: TGTGCCAGCAGCTCCCCTGTCTGGGCGGGGGCGAGCACAGATACGCAGTATTTT

j_gene: TRBJ2-5
abundance: few
len: 15
v_gene: TRBV30
d_gene: TRBD2
CDR3aa: CAWSVRRGWSETQYF
CDR3nt: TGTGCCTGGAGTGTAAGGCGGGGGTGGTCTGAGACCCAGTACTTC

j_gene: TRBJ2-7
abundance: .
len: 13
v_gene: TRBV6-5
d_gene: .
CDR3aa: CASSSQAFYEQYF
CDR3nt: TGTGCCAGCAGTTCTCAGGCTTTCTACGAGCAGTACTTC

j_gene: TRBJ2-2
abundance: .
len: 16
v_gene: TRBV7-2
d_gene: .
CDR3aa: CASSPGRAANTGELFF
CDR3nt: TGTGCCAGCAGCCCGGGAAGGGCCGCGAACACCGGGGAGCTGTTTTTT

j_gene: TRBJ2-5
abundance: once
len: 14
v_gene: TRBV7-3
d_gene: TRBD1
CDR3aa: CASSVQGAGETQYF
CDR3nt: TGTGCCAGCAGCGTACAGGGGGCTGGGGAGACCCAGTACTTC

j_gene: TRBJ2-2
abundance: .
len: 15
v_gene: TRBV7-9
d_gene: TRBD1
CDR3aa: CASSLTGAHTGELFF
CDR3nt: TGTGCCAGCAGCTTAACAGGGGCCCACACCGGGGAGCTGTTTTTT

j_gene: TRBJ2-3
abundance: .
len: 12
v_gene: TRBV3-1/TRBV3-2
d_gene: .
CDR3aa: CASSQGYTTQYF
CDR3nt: TGTGCCAGCAGCCAGGGCTATACTACGCAGTATTTT

j_gene: TRBJ2-3
abundance: .
len: 14
v_gene: TRBV5-1
d_gene: TRBD1
CDR3aa: CASSGGRTGDTQYF
CDR3nt: TGCGCCAGCAGCGGGGGTCGGACAGGGGATACGCAGTATTTT

j_gene: TRBJ2-3
abundance: .
len: 17
v_gene: TRBV7-6
d_gene: TRBD2
CDR3aa: CASSIWTSGATTDTQYF
CDR3nt: TGTGCCAGCAGCATATGGACTAGCGGGGCAACCACAGATACGCAGTATTTT

j_gene: TRBJ2-5
abundance: few
len: 16
v_gene: TRBV7-6
d_gene: TRBD2
CDR3aa: CASSSPASGGQETQYF
CDR3nt: TGTGCCAGCAGCTCCCCCGCTAGCGGGGGACAGGAGACCCAGTACTTC

j_gene: TRBJ2-2
abundance: .
len: 15
v_gene: TRBV9
d_gene: .
CDR3aa: CASSSRGRGTGELFF
CDR3nt: TGTGCCAGCAGCTCTCGGGGGCGGGGGACCGGGGAGCTGTTTTTT

j_gene: TRBJ2-3
abundance: .
len: 15
v_gene: TRBV4-3
d_gene: .
CDR3aa: CASSQVGRGTDTQYF
CDR3nt: TGCGCCAGCAGCCAAGTTGGGCGGGGCACAGATACGCAGTATTTT